Below are 4 T cell receptor beta chains sequenced from a single sample in a study of radiation and T cells in renal cell carcinoma. The assay was immunoSEQ multiplex PCR, and TCRdb's table has in-frame clones only and misses some. In the table there are about 14,000 clones, roughly three fifths of which are singletons. Treatment defined: treatment-naive control, cytoreductive nephrectomy. Specimen: tumor tissue, collected from a patient whose treatment was nephrectomy without radiotherapy. The receptors come from a man in his fifties or sixties with renal cell carcinoma.

The chain links TRBV4-1 to TRBJ2-7; 7 bases are a match to TRBD1. CDR3 length: 16 amino acids. The V segment lost 3 bases and the J segment 0 bases; nucleotides outside the gene matches: 8. CDR1 is MGHRA and CDR2 is YSYEKL in the germline V gene. The CDR3 region is CASSQTTGASSYEQYF. The CDR3 DNA sequence: TGCGCCAGCAGCCAGACAACAGGGGCCAGCTCCTACGAGCAGTACTTC.

This clone has only a few counts. This sequence joins TRBV30 and TRBJ1-1, with a possible D match to TRBD1 (5 bases). The CDR3 contains 12 residues. The V end was cut by 3 bases, the J end by 6 bases, with 11 bases between. Germline V lookup: CDR1 GTSNPN, CDR2 SVGIG (reference sequence). DNA of the CDR3: TGTGCCTGGAGCAGGGTATCAGCTGAAGCTTTCTTT. Protein sequence: CAWSRVSAEAFF.

The chain has TRBV5-1 and TRBJ1-1, with no clear D. With 3 bases removed from V and 1 base from J, the gap between germline ends came to 13 bases. This CDR3 region has 15 residues. Germline values: CDR1 SGHRS, CDR2 YFSETQ. The CDR3: CASSSGNYGNTEAFF. The CDR3 nucleotides are TGCGCCAGCAGCTCGGGGAATTACGGGAACACTGAAGCTTTCTTT.

In its sample, this clone was seen once. The chain links TRBV30 to TRBJ2-1; TRBD2 is a possible D gene (5 bases). Germline V lookup: CDR1 GTSNPN, CDR2 SVGIG (reference sequence). V lost 1 base to trimming and J lost 7 bases, with 17 bases between them. The CDR3 is 15 amino acids. Here the CDR3 reads CAWSAQLGSGNEQFF. In nucleotides, the CDR3 is TGTGCCTGGAGTGCCCAACTCGGCTCGGGGAATGAGCAGTTCTTC.